This T cell receptor (beta chain) stems from a study of T cells in Graves' hyperthyroidism and ophthalmopathy. TCR beta CDR3 regions were amplified from RNA. With the HTBI primer set, the TCR CDR3 went through a first round of RT-PCR. From the multiplex PCR reads, TCRdb called clonotypes with MiXCR, one entry per CDR3 protein. The sample has about 200,000 distinct CDR3 sequences, around 19% seen once. Trimming removed 5 bases from V and 7 bases from J; junction bases left unmatched: 10. The CDR3 has 16 residues. The germline gives CDR1 SGHTA, CDR2 FQGTGA. Findings of the study overall: The model foresaw ophthalmopathy a median 6.5 months prior to onset.

This clonotype has ten or more counts. Its antigen is unidentified. The TCR sequence derives from a man in his forties with Graves' hyperthyroidism. The J gene is TRBJ2-1, the V gene TRBV7-3; 11 bases agree with TRBD1. The specimen sequenced was blood. The CDR3: CASSLLGQGAFNEQFF. The DNA for the CDR3 is TGTGCCAGCAGCCTGCTAGGACAGGGGGCGTTTAATGAGCAGTTCTTC.